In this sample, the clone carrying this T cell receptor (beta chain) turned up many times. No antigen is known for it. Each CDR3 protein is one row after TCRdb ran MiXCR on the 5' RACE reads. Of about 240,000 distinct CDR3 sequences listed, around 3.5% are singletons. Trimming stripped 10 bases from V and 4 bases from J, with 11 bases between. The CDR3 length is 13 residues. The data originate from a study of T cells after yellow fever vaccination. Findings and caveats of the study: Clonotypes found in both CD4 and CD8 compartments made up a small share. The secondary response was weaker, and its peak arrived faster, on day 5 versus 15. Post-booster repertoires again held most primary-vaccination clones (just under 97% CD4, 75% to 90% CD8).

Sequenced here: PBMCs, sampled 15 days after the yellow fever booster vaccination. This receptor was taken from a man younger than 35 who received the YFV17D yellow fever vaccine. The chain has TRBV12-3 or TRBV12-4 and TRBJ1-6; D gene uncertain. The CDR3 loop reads CATRETYNSPLHF. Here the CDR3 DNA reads TGTGCCACCCGGGAAACTTATAATTCACCCCTCCACTTT.